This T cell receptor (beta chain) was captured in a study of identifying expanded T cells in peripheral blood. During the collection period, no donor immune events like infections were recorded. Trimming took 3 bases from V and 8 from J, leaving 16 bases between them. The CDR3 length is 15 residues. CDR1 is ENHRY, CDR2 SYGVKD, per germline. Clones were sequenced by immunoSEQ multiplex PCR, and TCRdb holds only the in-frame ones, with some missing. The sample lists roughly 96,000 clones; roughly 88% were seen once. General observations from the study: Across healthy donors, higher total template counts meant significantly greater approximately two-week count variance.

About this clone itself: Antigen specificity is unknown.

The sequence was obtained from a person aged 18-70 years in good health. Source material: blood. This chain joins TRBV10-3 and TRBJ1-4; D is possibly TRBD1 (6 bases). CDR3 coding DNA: TGTGCCATCAGTGATAGGGGACACGCGTACGAAAAACTGTTTTTT. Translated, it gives CAISDRGHAYEKLFF.